These 31 T cell receptor beta chains share one sample of origin, sequenced in a study of long-term antiretroviral therapy in people with HIV. Run at survey level, the immunoSEQ assay was version v3.0. Generated by immunoSEQ multiplex PCR, the TCRdb table keeps only in-frame clones and is missing some. The profile covers approximately 26,000 clones, with 85% to 90% appearing a single time and roughly 3.6% taken by the ten largest. The input for sequencing was unsorted PBMCs, taken 1.8 years after starting antiretroviral therapy. These receptors all stem from a woman under 30 with HIV.

The chain links TRBV10-1 to TRBJ2-1; D remains unclear. Germline V gene sequence: CDR1 WNHNN, CDR2 SYGVQD (reference sequence). CDR3 length equals 15 residues. V lost 2 bases and J 0 bases, leaving 8 bases between the germline ends. CDR3 protein: CASSEGSSSYNEQFF. The CDR3 DNA sequence: TGCGCCAGCAGTGAGGGGTCTAGCTCCTACAATGAGCAGTTCTTC.

J is TRBJ1-5 and V is TRBV6-5; weak D call: TRBD1 (5 bases). Trimming took off 0 bases at V and 9 bases at J, with 6 bases between the two ends. This CDR3 is built from 12 residues. The germline V gene encodes CDR1 MNHEY and CDR2 SVGAGI. Here the CDR3 DNA reads TGTGCCAGCAGTTACTCGGGGGGGCCCCAGCATTTT. Translated, it gives CASSYSGGPQHF.

This clone has a single count. The V and J genes are TRBV18 and TRBJ2-6; tentatively, D is TRBD1 (6 bases). The germline V gene has CDR1 KGHSH and CDR2 LQKENI. This CDR3 spans 19 amino acids. V was clipped by 3 bases and J by 0 bases, with 18 bases between them. The CDR3 is CASSPLQTGEGSGANVLTF. The CDR3 DNA sequence: TGTGCCAGCTCACCGTTACAGACAGGAGAGGGCTCTGGGGCCAACGTCCTGACTTTC. Using reference TRBV18 and TRBJ2-6 for the parts outside the CDR3, the full variable domain is NAGVMQNPRHLVRRRGQEARLRCSPMKGHSHVYWYRQLPEEGLKFMVYLQKENIIDESGMPKERFSAEFPKEGPSILRIQQVVRGDSAAYFCASSPLQTGEGSGANVLTFGAGSRLTVL.

In its sample, this clone was seen a few times. V usage is TRBV7-2 and J usage is TRBJ1-5; D is uncertain. V gave up 5 bases and J gave up 0 bases, with 8 bases separating them. The CDR3 is 14 residues long. CDR1 and CDR2 (germline): SGHTA, FQGNSA. The CDR3 sequence is CASSGSNSNQPQHF. CDR3 bases: TGTGCCAGCAGCGGAAGTAATAGCAATCAGCCCCAGCATTTT. Full variable domain (remainder filled in from reference TRBV7-2 and TRBJ1-5): GAGVSQSPSNKVTEKGKDVELRCDPISGHTALYWYRQSLGQGLEFLIYFQGNSAPDKSGLPSDRFSAERTGGSVSTLTIQRTQQEDSAVYLCASSGSNSNQPQHFGDGTRLSIL.

This rearrangement joins TRBV4-3 to TRBJ2-1; possible D gene TRBD2, 5 bases. Deletions cut 5 bases from V and 9 bases from J, with 17 bases between. The V gene's germline CDR1 is LGHNA and CDR2 YSLEER. The CDR3 has 14 amino acids. In DNA, the CDR3 is TGCGCCAGCAGCTCTAACGGGAATTTGGGTGAGCAGTTCTTC. It encodes CASSSNGNLGEQFF.

The chain couples TRBV27 to TRBJ2-3, with 7 bases aligning to TRBD2. There are 15 residues in the CDR3. J gave up 3 bases and V 5 bases, and 8 bases lay outside the gene matches. Germline V gives CDR1 MNHEY, CDR2 SMNVEV (reference sequence). This CDR3 is CASSLERGPTDTQYF. The CDR3 DNA reads as TGTGCCAGCAGTCTAGAGCGGGGACCAACAGATACGCAGTATTTT.

The genes are TRBV5-4 and TRBJ2-5; 8 bases agree with TRBD2. J gave up 5 bases and V 3 bases, and 3 bases lay outside the gene matches. Germline V gene lookup returns CDR1 SGHNT and CDR2 YYREEE (reference sequence). CDR3 length: 13 residues. The CDR3 spells CASSWTSLETQYF. CDR3 sequence (DNA): TGTGCCAGCAGCTGGACTAGCTTGGAGACCCAGTACTTC.

The gene calls are TRBV6-5 and TRBJ2-2; no firm D call. The CDR3 covers 15 residues. Trimming left V 4 bases short and J 2 bases short, with 11 bases between. Germline CDR1 and CDR2: MNHEY and SVGAGI. CDR3: CASSSLRANTGELFF. CDR3 sequence (DNA): TGTGCCAGCAGTTCGTTACGGGCCAACACCGGGGAGCTGTTTTTT.

The chain employs TRBV19 and TRBJ2-4, with D perhaps matching TRBD1 (6 bases). The CDR3 runs 15 residues. V lost 4 bases, J lost 1 base, and 11 bases lay in between. Germline assignment: CDR1 LNHDA and CDR2 SQIVND (reference sequence). CDR3 residues: CASSKPGEAKNIQYF. The CDR3 DNA reads as TGTGCCAGTAGTAAACCAGGGGAGGCCAAAAACATTCAGTACTTC.

The chain carries TRBV7-8 and TRBJ1-5; the match to TRBD1 covers 7 bases. V gave up 1 base and J gave up 2 bases; unmatched junction bases: 8. Germline-derived CDR1 and CDR2 are SGHVS and FQNEAQ. The CDR3 loop spans 17 amino acids. The CDR3 loop reads CASSLGTGQMGNQPQHF. In DNA form, the CDR3 reads TGTGCCAGCAGCTTAGGGACAGGTCAAATGGGCAATCAGCCCCAGCATTTT.

The genes are TRBV19 and TRBJ1-5, with 7 bases fitting TRBD1. Germline assignment: CDR1 LNHDA and CDR2 SQIVND (reference sequence). V lost 5 bases and J lost 6; bases outside the gene matches: 10. The CDR3 has 15 residues. The CDR3 region is CASSVFMDRFQPQHF. CDR3 DNA: TGTGCCAGTAGTGTCTTCATGGACAGGTTTCAGCCCCAGCATTTT.

This chain uses TRBV19 with TRBJ2-3; TRBD2 aligns across 8 bases. The CDR3 extends over 13 amino acids. Germline V gene data show CDR1 as LNHDA and CDR2 as SQIVND (reference sequence). Trimming took 7 bases from V and 2 from J; bases not matched to a gene: 2. The CDR3 bases are TGTGCCAGTAAACTAGCGGACACAGATACGCAGTATTTT. Translating gives CASKLADTDTQYF.

The V call is TRBV6-1, the J call TRBJ1-2, with D possibly TRBD1 on 5 matching bases. Trimming took 2 bases from V and 4 from J, leaving 11 bases between them. Per germline, CDR1 MNHNS and CDR2 SASEGT. The CDR3 loop spans 14 amino acids. The CDR3 bases are TGTGCCAGCAGTGAAAGTGGGGGTTCCTATGGCTACACCTTC. The encoded protein is CASSESGGSYGYTF.

A single count supports this clone. V gene TRBV4-2 combines with J gene TRBJ1-5, with D unclear. The CDR3 loop spans 15 amino acids. Germline CDR1 and CDR2: LGHNA and YNFKEQ. The V end lost 1 base, the J end lost 4 bases, and 11 bases lay between the germline ends. The CDR3 region is CASSQVAADNQPQHF. The CDR3 DNA follows: TGTGCCAGCAGCCAAGTGGCGGCAGATAATCAGCCCCAGCATTTT.

The count of this clone is one. The chain has TRBV10-3 and TRBJ2-7, with TRBD2 as a possible D gene (6 bases). V lost 2 bases and J 0 bases, leaving 14 bases between the germline ends. The CDR3 runs 16 residues. CDR1 ENHRY and CDR2 SYGVKD come from the germline V gene. The CDR3 DNA follows: TGTGCCATCAGTGAGAGACTAGTAGGTAGCTCCTACGAGCAGTACTTC. This translates into CAISERLVGSSYEQYF.

V and J are TRBV6-5 and TRBJ2-1, with D perhaps TRBD2 (7 bases). Trimming cost V 0 bases and J 10 bases, with 10 bases left between them. CDR3 length equals 13 residues. Germline V gene lookup returns CDR1 MNHEY and CDR2 SVGAGI. The CDR3 protein is CASSYSSGGEQFF. The CDR3 nucleotides are TGTGCCAGCAGTTACTCGTCGGGGGGCGAGCAGTTCTTC.

The J gene is TRBJ1-5, the V gene TRBV19; possibly TRBD1 for D (5 bases). The CDR3 loop spans 16 amino acids. V dropped 2 bases and J dropped 1 base, with 12 bases sitting between them. The germline V gene encodes CDR1 LNHDA and CDR2 SQIVND (reference sequence). CDR3: CASSIMAGRSNQPQHF. The CDR3 DNA reads TGTGCCAGTAGTATAATGGCAGGGCGCAGCAATCAGCCCCAGCATTTT.

V gene TRBV7-3 combines with J gene TRBJ2-3; maybe TRBD1 (5 bases). CDR3 length: 14 residues. CDR1 SGHTA and CDR2 FQGTGA come from the germline V gene. The ends were cut back, 5 bases at V and 0 bases at J, with 9 bases in the middle. The CDR3 reads CASSQGSSTDTQYF. The CDR3 bases are TGTGCCAGCAGCCAGGGTTCTAGCACAGATACGCAGTATTTT.

A few counts support this clone. This chain uses TRBV5-5 with TRBJ2-7; D may be TRBD1 (6 bases). Trimming took 4 bases from V and 3 from J, leaving 17 bases between them. Germline V CDR1 and CDR2: SGHKS, YYEKEE (reference sequence). This CDR3 contains 15 residues. CDR3 sequence reads: CASSGPGQTHYEQYF. DNA for the CDR3: TGTGCCAGCAGCGGTCCGGGACAAACGCACTACGAGCAGTACTTC.

Only one count was recorded for this clone. The chain is built from TRBV5-8 and TRBJ1-2; perhaps TRBD1 as D (5 bases). The CDR3 length is 15 residues. Germline CDR1 is SGHTS and CDR2 is YDEGEE. V was trimmed by 0 bases and J by 2 bases, leaving 11 bases between them. The chain's CDR3 is CASSLGVGGNYGYTF. The CDR3 coding sequence is TGTGCCAGCAGCTTGGGGGTCGGGGGAAACTATGGCTACACCTTC.

The rearrangement joins TRBV7-2 to TRBJ2-7, with D hard to call. The CDR3 is 15 residues long. Germline V gene sequence: CDR1 SGHTA, CDR2 FQGNSA. Between the trimmed V and J ends, which lost 5 bases and 0 bases, there was a span of 14 bases. This CDR3 reads CASSLEGGYSYEQYF. CDR3 DNA: TGTGCCAGCAGCCTCGAAGGTGGCTACTCCTACGAGCAGTACTTC.

This clone was recorded only once. The genes are TRBV28 and TRBJ1-1; D call uncertain. Trimming pared 6 bases from V and 7 bases from J, leaving 12 bases between. This CDR3 has 12 residues. Per the germline V gene, CDR1 is MDHEN and CDR2 is SYDVKM. In nucleotides, the CDR3 is TGTGCCAGCAGGCCCTCCTGGGGTGAAGCTTTCTTT. Its translation: CASRPSWGEAFF.

This clone was seen just once. V gene TRBV7-2 combines with J gene TRBJ1-1, with D unresolved. CDR3 length: 12 residues. CDR1 and CDR2 from the germline V gene are SGHTA and FQGNSA. Trimming left V 5 bases short and J 4 bases short, with 8 bases between. In DNA, the CDR3 is TGTGCCAGCAGCCCCCGCAGCACTGAAGCTTTCTTT. Amino acid sequence: CASSPRSTEAFF.

The rearrangement uses TRBV7-2 and TRBJ1-1; D remains unclear. V shed 5 bases and J shed 0 bases, with 10 bases lying between them. The CDR3 totals 14 residues. CDR1 is SGHTA and CDR2 is FQGNSA in the germline V gene. This CDR3 reads CASSLVRMNTEAFF. CDR3 bases: TGTGCCAGCAGCCTAGTACGGATGAACACTGAAGCTTTCTTT.

The chain links TRBV27 to TRBJ2-3; TRBD2 might be the D (5 bases). CDR1 is MNHEY, CDR2 SMNVEV, per germline (reference sequence). CDR3 length: 13 amino acids. Trimming left V 5 bases short and J 1 base short, with 7 bases between. CDR3 nucleotides: TGTGCCAGCAGTCACGGGGGCACAGATACGCAGTATTTT. It codes for CASSHGGTDTQYF.

The chain joins TRBV5-4 to TRBJ1-2; D gene unclear. V was trimmed by 4 bases and J by 8 bases, leaving 12 bases between them. Germline values: CDR1 SGHNT, CDR2 YYREEE (reference sequence). There are 12 residues in the CDR3. The CDR3 nucleotides are TGTGCCAGCAGCCTCCCCGGGGAAGGCTACACCTTC. It specifies CASSLPGEGYTF.

CDR3 DNA sequence: TGTGCCAGCAGCAGAAACAGGGGCCCAACAACCGGGGAGCTGTTTTTT. Its translation: CASSRNRGPTTGELFF. The chain couples TRBV6-6 to TRBJ2-2, with 7 positions matching TRBD1. This CDR3 has 16 amino acids. Germline V lookup: CDR1 MNHNY, CDR2 SVGAGI (reference sequence). The junction had 12 bases not matched to a gene; V was cut back by 6 bases and J by 5 bases.

As for this clone: A read error may produce the germline difference seen at one junction end. The V gene is TRBV6-1, the J gene TRBJ2-5; 7 bases are a match to TRBD1. The better agreement between TRBJ2-7 and the DNA end casts doubt on the J call. CDR1 and CDR2 from the germline V gene are MNHNS and SASEGT. The CDR3 contains 15 residues. In nucleotides, the CDR3 is TGTGCCAGCAGCGAAGCTGGGACAGTCTCCTACGAGCAGTACTTC. Residues: CASSEAGTVSYEQYF.

The J gene is TRBJ2-2, the V gene TRBV19, with a possible D match to TRBD1 (5 bases). Per germline, CDR1 LNHDA and CDR2 SQIVND (reference sequence). The V end lost 5 bases, the J end lost 0 bases, and 7 bases lay between the germline ends. There are 14 residues in the CDR3. The DNA of the CDR3 is TGTGCCAGTAGTGTGACAGCGAACACCGGGGAGCTGTTTTTT. Amino acids: CASSVTANTGELFF.

V and J are TRBV7-2 and TRBJ2-3, with TRBD2 matching 10 bases. V gave up 1 base and J gave up 5 bases; unmatched junction bases: 0. The CDR3 covers 14 residues. CDR1 and CDR2 (germline): SGHTA, FQGNSA. In DNA form, the CDR3 reads TGTGCCAGCAGCTTAGGACTAGCGGGAGATACGCAGTATTTT. Protein sequence: CASSLGLAGDTQYF.

V gene TRBV9 combines with J gene TRBJ1-5; D may be TRBD1 (5 bases). Germline V gene lookup returns CDR1 SGDLS and CDR2 YYNGEE. This CDR3 is 13 amino acids long. V was trimmed by 3 bases and J by 5 bases, leaving 9 bases between them. CDR3 loop: CASSAIGDQPQHF. Here the CDR3 DNA reads TGTGCCAGCAGCGCCATAGGGGATCAGCCCCAGCATTTT.